This record concerns one T cell receptor (beta chain) sequence. This sample is part of a study of shared clonotypes between healthy human individuals. V was pared by 5 bases and J by 8 bases, with 11 bases of the junction left unmatched. This CDR3 has 17 amino acids. Germline V gives CDR1 LNHNV, CDR2 YYDKDF (reference sequence). Profiled with immunoSEQ multiplex PCR; TCRdb holds only in-frame clones, not every one. Among over a million clones listed, roughly 97% were seen once. The sequenced sample consisted of naive CD4+ T cells sorted from blood. Subset indicated: CD45RA+ positively selected. This sequence joins TRBV15 and TRBJ2-3, with 15 bases lining up with TRBD2. This receptor was identified in a man aged 25-45 years in good health. The DNA of the CDR3 is TGTGCCACCAGCGGAACCCCAGGACTAGCGGGAGGGGGTACGCAGTATTTT. Protein: CATSGTPGLAGGGTQYF.